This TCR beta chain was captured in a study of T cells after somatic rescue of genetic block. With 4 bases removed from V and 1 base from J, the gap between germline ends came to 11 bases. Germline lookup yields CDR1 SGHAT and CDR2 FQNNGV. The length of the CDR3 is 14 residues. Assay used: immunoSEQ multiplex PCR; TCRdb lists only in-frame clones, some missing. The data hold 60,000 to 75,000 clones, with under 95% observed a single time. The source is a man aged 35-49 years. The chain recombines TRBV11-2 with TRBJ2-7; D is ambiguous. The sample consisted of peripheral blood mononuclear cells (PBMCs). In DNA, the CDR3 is TGTGCCAGCAGCTCCCTTAAGCGTTCCTACGAGCAGTACTTC. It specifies CASSSLKRSYEQYF. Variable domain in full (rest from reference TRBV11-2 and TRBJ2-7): EAGVAQSPRYKIIEKRQSVAFWCNPISGHATLYWYQQILGQGPKLLIQFQNNGVVDDSQLPKDRFSAERLKGVDSTLKIQPAKLEDSAVYLCASSSLKRSYEQYFGPGTRLTVT.